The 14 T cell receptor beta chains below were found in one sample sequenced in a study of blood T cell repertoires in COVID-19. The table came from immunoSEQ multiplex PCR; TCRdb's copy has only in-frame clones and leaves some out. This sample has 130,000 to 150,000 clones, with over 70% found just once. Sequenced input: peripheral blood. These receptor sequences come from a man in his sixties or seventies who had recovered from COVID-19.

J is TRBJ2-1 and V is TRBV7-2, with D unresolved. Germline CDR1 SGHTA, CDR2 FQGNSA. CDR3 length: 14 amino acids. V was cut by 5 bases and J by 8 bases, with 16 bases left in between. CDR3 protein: CASSPSLLSHEQFF. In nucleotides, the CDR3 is TGTGCCAGCAGCCCATCACTACTGAGCCATGAGCAGTTCTTC.

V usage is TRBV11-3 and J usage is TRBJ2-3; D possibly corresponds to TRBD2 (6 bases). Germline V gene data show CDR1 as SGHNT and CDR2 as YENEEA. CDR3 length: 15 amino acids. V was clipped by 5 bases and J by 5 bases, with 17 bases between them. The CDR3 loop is CASSPTRDGIDTQYF. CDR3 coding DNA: TGTGCCAGCAGCCCCACGCGGGATGGTATAGATACGCAGTATTTT.

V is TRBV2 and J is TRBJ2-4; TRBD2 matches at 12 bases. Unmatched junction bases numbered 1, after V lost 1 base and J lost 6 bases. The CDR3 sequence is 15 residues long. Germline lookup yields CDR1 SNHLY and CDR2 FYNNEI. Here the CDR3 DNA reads TGTGCCAGCAGTGAAGAGGGACTAGCGGGAAACATTCAGTACTTC. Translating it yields CASSEEGLAGNIQYF.

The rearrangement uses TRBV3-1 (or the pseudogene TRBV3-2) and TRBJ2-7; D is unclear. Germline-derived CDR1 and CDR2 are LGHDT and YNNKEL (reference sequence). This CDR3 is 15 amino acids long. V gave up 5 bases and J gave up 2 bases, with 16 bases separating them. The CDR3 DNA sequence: TGTGCCAGCAGCTGGTCTAGTATCCCTACCTACGAGCAGTACTTC. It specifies CASSWSSIPTYEQYF.

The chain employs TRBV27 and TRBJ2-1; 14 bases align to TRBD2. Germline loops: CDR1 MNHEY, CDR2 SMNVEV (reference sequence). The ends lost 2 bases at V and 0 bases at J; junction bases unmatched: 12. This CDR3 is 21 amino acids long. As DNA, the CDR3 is TGTGCCAGCAGTTTACCTCGGGCCGGGACTAGCGGGAGATACTCCTACAATGAGCAGTTCTTC. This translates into CASSLPRAGTSGRYSYNEQFF.

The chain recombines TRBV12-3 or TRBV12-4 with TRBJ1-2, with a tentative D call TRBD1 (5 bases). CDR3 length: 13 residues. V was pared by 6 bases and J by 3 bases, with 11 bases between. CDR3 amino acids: CASSPQGDYGYTF. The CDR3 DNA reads TGTGCCAGCAGCCCCCAGGGTGACTATGGCTACACCTTC.

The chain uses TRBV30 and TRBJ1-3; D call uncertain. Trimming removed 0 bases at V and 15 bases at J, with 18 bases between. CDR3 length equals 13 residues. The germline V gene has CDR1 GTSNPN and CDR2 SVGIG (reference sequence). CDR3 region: CAWSVGALQSQYF. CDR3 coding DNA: TGTGCCTGGAGTGTGGGCGCCTTACAAAGTCAATATTTT.

The DNA of the CDR3 is TGTGCCAGTAGTCTGGGGAGGACTAGCGGGAGTGGGGAGACCCAGTACTTC. Translation gives CASSLGRTSGSGETQYF. The chain links TRBV19 to TRBJ2-5; 13 nucleotides match TRBD2. CDR1 and CDR2 (germline): LNHDA, SQIVND (reference sequence). The CDR3 spans 17 residues. V lost 5 bases, J lost 5 bases, and 11 bases stayed unmatched.

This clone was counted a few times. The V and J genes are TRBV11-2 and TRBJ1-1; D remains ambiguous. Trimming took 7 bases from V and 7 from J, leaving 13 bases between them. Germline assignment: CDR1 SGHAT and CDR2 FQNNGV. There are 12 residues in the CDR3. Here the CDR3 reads CASTFMESEAFF. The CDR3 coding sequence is TGTGCCAGCACATTTATGGAGAGTGAAGCTTTCTTT.

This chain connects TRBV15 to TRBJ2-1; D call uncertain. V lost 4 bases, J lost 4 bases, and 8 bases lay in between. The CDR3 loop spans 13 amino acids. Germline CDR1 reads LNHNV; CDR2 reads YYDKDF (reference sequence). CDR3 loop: CATSTPLYNEQFF. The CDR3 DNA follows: TGTGCCACCAGCACCCCTCTTTACAATGAGCAGTTCTTC.

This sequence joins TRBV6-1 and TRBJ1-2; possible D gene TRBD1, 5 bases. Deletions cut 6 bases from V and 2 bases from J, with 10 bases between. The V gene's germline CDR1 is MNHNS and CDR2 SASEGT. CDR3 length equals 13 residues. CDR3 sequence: CASSPTENYGYTF. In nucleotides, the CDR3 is TGTGCCAGCAGCCCGACAGAGAACTATGGCTACACCTTC.

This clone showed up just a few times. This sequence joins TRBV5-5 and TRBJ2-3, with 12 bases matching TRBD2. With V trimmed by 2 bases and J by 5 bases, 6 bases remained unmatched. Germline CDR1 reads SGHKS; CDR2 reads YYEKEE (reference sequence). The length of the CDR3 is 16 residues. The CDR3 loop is CASSFVLAGGVDTQYF. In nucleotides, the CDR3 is TGTGCCAGCAGCTTTGTACTAGCGGGAGGTGTAGATACGCAGTATTTT.

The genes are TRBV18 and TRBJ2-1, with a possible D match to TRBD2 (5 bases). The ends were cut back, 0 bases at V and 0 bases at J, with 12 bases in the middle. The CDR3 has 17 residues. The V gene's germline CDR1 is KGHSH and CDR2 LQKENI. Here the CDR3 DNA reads TGTGCCAGCTCACCACCGGTGTGGGAGAGCTCCTACAATGAGCAGTTCTTC. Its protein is CASSPPVWESSYNEQFF. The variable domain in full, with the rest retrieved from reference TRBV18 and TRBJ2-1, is NAGVMQNPRHLVRRRGQEARLRCSPMKGHSHVYWYRQLPEEGLKFMVYLQKENIIDESGMPKERFSAEFPKEGPSILRIQQVVRGDSAAYFCASSPPVWESSYNEQFFGPGTRLTVL.

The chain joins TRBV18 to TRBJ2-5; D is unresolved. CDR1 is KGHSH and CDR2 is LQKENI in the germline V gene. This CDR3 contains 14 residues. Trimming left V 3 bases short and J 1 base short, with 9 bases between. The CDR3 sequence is CASSPYVSQETQYF. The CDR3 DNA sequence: TGTGCCAGCTCACCGTATGTCTCCCAAGAGACCCAGTACTTC.